Listed below are T cell receptor beta chains from one sample, sequenced in a study of cytomegalovirus exposure and HLA in healthy donors. Assay: immunoSEQ multiplex PCR; the TCRdb copy retains only in-frame clones and omits some. The repertoire holds 150,000 to 200,000 clones, with 80% as singletons. The sequencing input was PBMCs. All receptors come from a boy younger than 18 in good health and CMV-seronegative. Both conserved end residues are part of each CDR3. D genes are given only for firm matches. A row's size may be missing; if present it is once, few, many or a size class.

size: -; J: TRBJ1-3; V: TRBV30; D: -; CDR3: CAWDTDSSGNTIYF; DNA: TGTGCCTGGGACACCGATTCCTCTGGAAACACCATATATTTT
size: -; J: TRBJ1-4; V: TRBV4-2; D: TRBD1; CDR3: CASSQGNTGTGISKLFF; DNA: TGTGCCAGCAGCCAAGGCAACACTGGGACAGGGATCTCAAAACTGTTTTTT
size: -; J: TRBJ2-5; V: TRBV5-6; D: TRBD1; CDR3: CASSLGPGQQETQYF; DNA: TGTGCCAGCAGCTTAGGTCCGGGACAGCAAGAGACCCAGTACTTC
size: -; J: TRBJ2-7; V: TRBV9; D: TRBD2; CDR3: CASSPGSGAYEQYF; DNA: TGTGCCAGCAGCCCTGGAAGCGGGGCCTACGAGCAGTACTTC
size: -; J: TRBJ2-4; V: TRBV7-2; D: TRBD1; CDR3: CASSLFGQDQNIQYF; DNA: TGTGCCAGCAGCTTATTCGGACAGGACCAAAACATTCAGTACTTC
size: -; J: TRBJ1-2; V: TRBV5-4; D: -; CDR3: CASSLGSGTDLYGYTF; DNA: TGTGCCAGCAGCTTGGGGTCCGGGACTGATCTCTATGGCTACACCTTC
size: -; J: TRBJ2-5; V: TRBV27; D: TRBD1; CDR3: CASSSWDRGQETQYF; DNA: TGTGCCAGCAGTAGCTGGGACAGGGGACAAGAGACCCAGTACTTC
size: -; J: TRBJ1-5; V: TRBV6-5; D: TRBD1; CDR3: CASSGGDRVNQPQHF; DNA: TGTGCCAGCAGTGGGGGGGACAGGGTGAATCAGCCCCAGCATTTT
size: -; J: TRBJ1-2; V: TRBV19; D: TRBD1; CDR3: CASSIRVGWDRDRLRTNYGYTF; DNA: TGTGCCAGTAGTATTAGAGTGGGTTGGGACAGGGACCGGTTGAGGACCAACTATGGCTACACCTTC
size: -; J: TRBJ1-4; V: TRBV19; D: -; CDR3: CASSNTGWGYGEKLFF; DNA: TGTGCCAGTAGTAACACAGGGTGGGGGTATGGTGAAAAACTGTTTTTT
size: -; J: TRBJ2-1; V: TRBV5-1; D: TRBD2; CDR3: CASSTMSGRAYNEQFF; DNA: TGCGCCAGCAGCACGATGAGCGGGAGGGCCTACAATGAGCAGTTCTTC
size: -; J: TRBJ1-2; V: TRBV15; D: -; CDR3: CATSRNGLRDGYTF; DNA: TGTGCCACCAGCAGAAACGGACTTCGGGATGGCTACACCTTC
size: -; J: TRBJ1-6; V: TRBV5-1; D: -; CDR3: CASSLLGLAYNSPLHF; DNA: TGCGCCAGCAGCCTACTAGGACTCGCCTATAATTCACCCCTCCACTTT
size: -; J: TRBJ2-2; V: TRBV4-3; D: TRBD1; CDR3: CASSRTGYTGELFF; DNA: TGCGCCAGCAGCAGGACAGGGTACACCGGGGAGCTGTTTTTT
size: -; J: TRBJ1-2; V: TRBV4-1; D: -; CDR3: CASSQGQAVNYGYTF; DNA: TGCGCCAGCAGCCAAGGACAGGCGGTTAACTATGGCTACACCTTC
size: -; J: TRBJ1-1; V: TRBV7-2; D: -; CDR3: CASSRGNTEAFF; DNA: TGTGCCAGCAGCCGGGGGAACACTGAAGCTTTCTTT
size: -; J: TRBJ2-7; V: TRBV6-5; D: -; CDR3: CATREAPPHSYEQYF; DNA: TGTGCCACCCGCGAGGCCCCACCCCACTCCTACGAGCAGTACTTC
size: -; J: TRBJ2-1; V: TRBV7-9; D: TRBD2; CDR3: CASSFSGLPYNEQFF; DNA: TGTGCCAGCAGCTTTAGCGGGTTACCCTACAATGAGCAGTTCTTC
size: -; J: TRBJ2-5; V: TRBV4-1; D: -; CDR3: CASSQGGGGDHETQYF; DNA: TGCGCCAGCAGCCAAGGGGGAGGCGGGGACCACGAGACCCAGTACTTC
size: -; J: TRBJ2-3; V: TRBV30; D: TRBD1; CDR3: CAWGQTGGETDTQYF; DNA: TGTGCCTGGGGACAAACAGGGGGCGAAACAGATACGCAGTATTTT
size: once; J: TRBJ2-7; V: TRBV7-9; D: TRBD2; CDR3: CASSFGTSGAYEQYF; DNA: TGTGCCAGCAGCTTCGGGACTAGCGGGGCCTACGAGCAGTACTTC
size: -; J: TRBJ2-3; V: TRBV2; D: -; CDR3: CASGAHTDTQYF; DNA: TGTGCCAGCGGGGCGCACACAGATACGCAGTATTTT
size: -; J: TRBJ2-1; V: TRBV4-1; D: -; CDR3: CASSQQFPGGEQFF; DNA: TGCGCCAGCAGCCAACAGTTCCCCGGGGGTGAGCAGTTCTTC
size: -; J: TRBJ2-7; V: TRBV18; D: -; CDR3: CASSLDSSYEQYF; DNA: TGTGCCAGCTCACTGGACAGCTCCTACGAGCAGTACTTC
size: -; J: TRBJ1-1; V: TRBV6-5; D: TRBD1; CDR3: CASSYRGTGGPEAFF; DNA: TGTGCCAGCAGTTACCGAGGGACAGGGGGCCCTGAAGCTTTCTTT